The 9 T cell receptor beta chains below come from one sample, sequenced in a study of blood T cell repertoires in COVID-19. Profiling relied on immunoSEQ multiplex PCR, and the TCRdb table lists in-frame clones only, not all of them. The repertoire holds approximately 190,000 clones, with around 80% as singletons. Sequenced material: peripheral blood. These receptors were collected from a man aged 25-45 years with active or convalescent COVID-19.

The count of this clone is one. V and J are TRBV5-1 and TRBJ2-7; 10 bases agree with TRBD2. Germline V gene data show CDR1 as SGHRS and CDR2 as YFSETQ. V trimming: 1 base; J trimming: 2 bases; junction bases outside the gene matches: 9. This CDR3 is 17 amino acids long. CDR3 nucleotides: TGCGCCAGCAGCTTGTGGGGTAGCGGGGGGAGAACCTACGAGCAGTACTTC. This gives the protein CASSLWGSGGRTYEQYF.

The rearrangement joins TRBV6-5 to TRBJ1-6; 11 bases line up with TRBD1. V gave up 2 bases and J gave up 9 bases; unmatched junction bases: 3. This CDR3 has 15 residues. CDR1 and CDR2 (germline): MNHEY, SVGAGI. CDR3 region: CASSYEGTGGSPLHF. As DNA, the CDR3 is TGTGCCAGCAGTTACGAGGGGACAGGGGGTTCACCCCTCCACTTT.

The chain carries TRBV7-6 and TRBJ2-5, with D perhaps TRBD2 (6 bases). V lost 3 bases, J lost 2 bases, and 10 bases lay in between. The CDR3 sequence is 14 residues long. Germline V lookup: CDR1 SGHVS, CDR2 FNYEAQ. The CDR3 protein is CASSFRDFQETQYF. The CDR3 coding sequence is TGTGCCAGCAGCTTCCGGGACTTTCAAGAGACCCAGTACTTC.

The V and J genes are TRBV19 and TRBJ2-3; 12 positions match TRBD2. This CDR3 has 18 residues. The junction had 7 bases not matched to a gene; V was cut back by 3 bases and J by 0 bases. The germline CDR1 and CDR2 sequences are LNHDA and SQIVND (reference sequence). The DNA of the CDR3 is TGTGCCAGTAGTATCGGACTAGCGGGATCTCCCAGCACAGATACGCAGTATTTT. Residues: CASSIGLAGSPSTDTQYF.

The J gene is TRBJ2-2, the V gene TRBV5-4; 7 bases line up with TRBD2. The J segment lost 5 bases and the V segment lost 3 bases, leaving 10 bases of the junction unmatched. The length of the CDR3 is 16 residues. Germline V gene sequence: CDR1 SGHNT, CDR2 YYREEE (reference sequence). CDR3 sequence (DNA): TGTGCCAGCAGCTGGGGGGACGGCGGGGGAACCGGGGAGCTGTTTTTT. Protein product: CASSWGDGGGTGELFF.

J is TRBJ1-6 and V is TRBV6-6, with TRBD1 identical over 9 bases. The CDR3 contains 15 residues. Trimming at V came to 6 bases and at J to 7 bases, leaving 7 bases not matched to a gene. Germline V gene sequence: CDR1 MNHNY, CDR2 SVGAGI (reference sequence). This CDR3 is CASRGQGKKNSPLHF. The CDR3 DNA reads as TGTGCCAGCAGGGGACAGGGCAAGAAAAATTCACCCCTCCACTTT.

This clone was detected a few times. The V gene is TRBV19, the J gene TRBJ1-1; TRBD1 agrees at 10 bases. Losses at the gene ends were 7 bases for V and 6 bases for J; bases not matched to a gene: 8. CDR3 length equals 14 residues. Per the germline V gene, CDR1 is LNHDA and CDR2 is SQIVND (reference sequence). CDR3 protein: CASKIRDRGAEAFF. The CDR3 coding sequence is TGTGCCAGTAAGATAAGGGACAGGGGTGCTGAAGCTTTCTTT.

The genes are TRBV4-1 and TRBJ2-3; possible D gene TRBD2, 6 bases. Looked up from germline, CDR1 is MGHRA and CDR2 is YSYEKL. This CDR3 is 14 amino acids long. Trimming pared 8 bases from V and 4 bases from J, leaving 16 bases between. CDR3 nucleotide sequence: TGCGCCAGCGCGGGATTTGAGGCCCCAGATACGCAGTATTTT. Protein: CASAGFEAPDTQYF.

The chain has TRBV9 and TRBJ1-3; D perhaps matches TRBD1 (6 bases). This CDR3 comprises 14 residues. V lost 0 bases, J lost 4 bases, and 8 bases lay in between. Germline V CDR1 and CDR2: SGDLS, YYNGEE. Here the CDR3 DNA reads TGTGCCAGCAGCGTAGAACAGGGAGGAAACACCATATATTTT. Encoded protein: CASSVEQGGNTIYF.